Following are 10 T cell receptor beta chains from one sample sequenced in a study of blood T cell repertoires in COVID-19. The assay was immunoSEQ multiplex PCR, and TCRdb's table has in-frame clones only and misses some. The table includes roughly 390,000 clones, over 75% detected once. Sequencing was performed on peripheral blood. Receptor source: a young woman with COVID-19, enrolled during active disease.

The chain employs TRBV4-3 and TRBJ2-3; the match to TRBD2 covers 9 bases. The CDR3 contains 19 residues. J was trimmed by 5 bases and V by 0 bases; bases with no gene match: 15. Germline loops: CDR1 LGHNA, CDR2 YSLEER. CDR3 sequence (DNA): TGCGCCAGCAGCCAAGATCTAAACGAGTGGAGCGGGAGGAGAGATACGCAGTATTTT. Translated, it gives CASSQDLNEWSGRRDTQYF.

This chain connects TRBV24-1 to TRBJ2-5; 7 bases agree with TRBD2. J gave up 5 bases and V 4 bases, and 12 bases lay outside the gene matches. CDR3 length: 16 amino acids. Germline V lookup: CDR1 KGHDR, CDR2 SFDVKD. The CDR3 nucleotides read TGTGCCACCAGTGACCACTTTGGGGGGGAAGGGGAGACCCAGTACTTC. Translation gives CATSDHFGGEGETQYF.

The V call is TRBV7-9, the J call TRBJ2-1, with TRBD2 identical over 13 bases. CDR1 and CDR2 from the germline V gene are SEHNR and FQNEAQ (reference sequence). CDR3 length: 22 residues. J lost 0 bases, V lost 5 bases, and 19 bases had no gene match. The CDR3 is CASSSTGLGTSGTPSSYNEQFF. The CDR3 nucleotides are TGTGCCAGCAGCAGCACAGGGCTGGGGACTAGCGGGACCCCCAGCTCCTACAATGAGCAGTTCTTC.

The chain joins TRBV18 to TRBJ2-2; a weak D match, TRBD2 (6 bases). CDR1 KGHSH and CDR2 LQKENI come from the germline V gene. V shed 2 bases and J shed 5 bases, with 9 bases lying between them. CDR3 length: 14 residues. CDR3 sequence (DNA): TGTGCCAGCTCACCATGGGGGGAGACCGGGGAGCTGTTTTTT. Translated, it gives CASSPWGETGELFF.

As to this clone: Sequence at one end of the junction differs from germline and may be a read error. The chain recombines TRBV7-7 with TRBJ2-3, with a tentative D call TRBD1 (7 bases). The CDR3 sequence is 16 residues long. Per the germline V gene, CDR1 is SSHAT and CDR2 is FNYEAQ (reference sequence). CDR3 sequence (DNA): TGTGCTAGCAGCTTAGGGCGGGACAGACGCACAGATACGCAGTATTTT. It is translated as CASSLGRDRRTDTQYF.

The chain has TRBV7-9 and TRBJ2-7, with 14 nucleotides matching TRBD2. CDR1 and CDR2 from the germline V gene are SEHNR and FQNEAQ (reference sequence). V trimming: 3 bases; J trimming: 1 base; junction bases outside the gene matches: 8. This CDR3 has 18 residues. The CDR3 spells CASSFVGTSGRWSYEQYF. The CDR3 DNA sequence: TGTGCCAGCAGCTTCGTCGGGACTAGCGGGAGATGGTCCTACGAGCAGTACTTC.

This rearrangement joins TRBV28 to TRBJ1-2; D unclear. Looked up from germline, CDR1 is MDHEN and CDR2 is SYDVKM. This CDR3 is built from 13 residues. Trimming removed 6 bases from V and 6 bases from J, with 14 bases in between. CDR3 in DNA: TGTGCCAGCAGCCGGCCCTTCGGGAATGGCTACACCTTC. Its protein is CASSRPFGNGYTF.

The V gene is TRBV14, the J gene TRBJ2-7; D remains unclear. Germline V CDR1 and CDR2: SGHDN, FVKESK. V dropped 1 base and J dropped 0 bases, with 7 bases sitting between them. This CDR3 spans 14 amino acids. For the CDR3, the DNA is TGTGCCAGCAGCCAAGGGTGGAGCTCCTACGAGCAGTACTTC. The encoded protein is CASSQGWSSYEQYF.

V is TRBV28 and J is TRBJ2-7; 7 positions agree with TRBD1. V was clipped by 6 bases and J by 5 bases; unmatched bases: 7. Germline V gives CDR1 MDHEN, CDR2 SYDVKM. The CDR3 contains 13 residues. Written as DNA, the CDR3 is TGTGCCAGCAGGGGAACAGGGGAAGACGAGCAGTACTTC. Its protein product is CASRGTGEDEQYF.

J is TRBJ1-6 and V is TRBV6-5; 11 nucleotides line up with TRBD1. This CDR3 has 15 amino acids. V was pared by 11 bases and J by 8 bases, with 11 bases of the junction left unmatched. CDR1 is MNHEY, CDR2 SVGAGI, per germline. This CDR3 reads CACQDRGHFYSPLHF. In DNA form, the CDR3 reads TGTGCCTGCCAGGACAGGGGGCATTTTTATTCACCCCTCCACTTT.